Shown below are 32 T cell receptor beta chains from a single sample sequenced in a study of blood T cell repertoires in COVID-19. Libraries were prepared by immunoSEQ multiplex PCR; TCRdb keeps only in-frame clonotypes and omits some of them. The profile shows roughly 110,000 clones, 84% of them singletons. Sequencing input: peripheral blood. The receptors were sampled from a human donor in a cohort sampled during active COVID-19.

V usage is TRBV7-2 and J usage is TRBJ2-3; 7 bases map to TRBD2. V lost 5 bases to trimming and J lost 6 bases; unmatched junction nucleotides: 5. The germline CDR1 and CDR2 sequences are SGHTA and FQGNSA. The CDR3 runs to 13 residues. The CDR3 DNA reads TGTGCCAGCAGCCTCCGACTAGCTGATACGCAGTATTTT. Protein product: CASSLRLADTQYF.

This chain joins TRBV5-4 and TRBJ2-5; no clear D. The germline V gene encodes CDR1 SGHNT and CDR2 YYREEE (reference sequence). CDR3 size: 14 residues. Trimming shortened V by 0 bases and J by 1 base, and 7 bases separated the two germline ends. CDR3 sequence reads: CASSLVHTQETQYF. CDR3 nucleotides: TGTGCCAGCAGCTTGGTCCACACCCAAGAGACCCAGTACTTC.

CDR3 bases: TGTGCCAGCAGTAACAGGGGAAAGGGTGAAAAACTGTTTTTT. Translation gives CASSNRGKGEKLFF. J is TRBJ1-4 and V is TRBV6-2 or TRBV6-3, with TRBD1 matching 7 bases. The CDR3 covers 14 residues. The trim removed 5 bases at V and 7 bases at J, leaving 7 bases unmatched. Germline lookup yields CDR1 MNHEY and CDR2 SVGEGT.

The V and J genes are TRBV7-2 and TRBJ1-6; 7 bases map to TRBD1. Germline values: CDR1 SGHTA, CDR2 FQGNSA. J was trimmed by 5 bases and V by 6 bases; bases with no gene match: 4. This CDR3 spans 14 amino acids. DNA for the CDR3: TGTGCCAGCAGGACAGGGCCCAATAATTCACCCCTCCACTTT. Amino acids: CASRTGPNNSPLHF.

This clone was observed a handful of times. The chain couples TRBV27 to TRBJ2-1; 7 bases map to TRBD1. The CDR3 loop spans 14 amino acids. The germline CDR1 and CDR2 sequences are MNHEY and SMNVEV (reference sequence). The V segment lost 5 bases and the J segment 7 bases; nucleotides outside the gene matches: 8. CDR3 in DNA: TGTGCCAGCAGTAGTCCTGTCAGGGGGAATGAGCAGTTCTTC. This translates into CASSSPVRGNEQFF.

The V call is TRBV7-8, the J call TRBJ1-4, with D maybe TRBD1 (5 bases). Germline V gives CDR1 SGHVS, CDR2 FQNEAQ. Trimming removed 3 bases at V and 4 bases at J, with 12 bases between. The CDR3 extends over 15 amino acids. The CDR3 DNA reads TGTGCCAGCAGCTTCCGACAGCAGTATAATGAAAAACTGTTTTTT. Its protein product is CASSFRQQYNEKLFF.

This chain uses TRBV29-1 with TRBJ1-6; D unresolved. Germline lookup yields CDR1 SQVTM and CDR2 ANQGSEA. Trimming took off 5 bases at V and 10 bases at J, with 9 bases between the two ends. The CDR3 extends over 11 amino acids. The CDR3 DNA reads as TGCAGCGTTCGAGTGCGATCACCCCTCCACTTT. This codes for CSVRVRSPLHF.

This sequence joins TRBV7-2 and TRBJ1-6; the D is unclear. Per germline, CDR1 SGHTA and CDR2 FQGNSA. CDR3 length: 16 residues. The V gene lost 1 base and the J gene lost 0 bases, with 7 bases spanning the gap. The CDR3 sequence is CASSLEGSSYNSPLHF. The CDR3 nucleotides are TGTGCCAGCAGCTTAGAAGGGAGCTCCTATAATTCACCCCTCCACTTT.

V and J are TRBV6-2 or TRBV6-3 and TRBJ1-1; 10 nucleotides align to TRBD1. After removal of 5 bases from V and 2 bases from J, the junction contained 5 bases not matched to a gene. This CDR3 has 15 amino acids. Germline V CDR1 and CDR2: MNHEY, SVGEGT. The CDR3 DNA sequence: TGTGCCAGCAGTGCGGGACAGGGGTTAAACACTGAAGCTTTCTTT. Translation: CASSAGQGLNTEAFF.

The V and J genes are TRBV28 and TRBJ1-2; 7 bases line up with TRBD1. Germline V gene data show CDR1 as MDHEN and CDR2 as SYDVKM. V lost 9 bases to trimming and J lost 2 bases; unmatched junction nucleotides: 12. The CDR3 has 15 amino acids. CDR3 sequence reads: CASAQTAGQNYGYTF. The CDR3 DNA reads as TGTGCCAGTGCCCAAACTGCGGGACAGAACTATGGCTACACCTTC.

This clone turned up a few times. The chain couples TRBV7-9 to TRBJ1-1, with 7 positions matching TRBD1. V was clipped by 5 bases and J by 0 bases; unmatched bases: 3. Per germline, CDR1 SEHNR and CDR2 FQNEAQ (reference sequence). This CDR3 is 14 amino acids long. CDR3 nucleotides: TGTGCCAGCAGCCCCGGACAGGTGAACACTGAAGCTTTCTTT. Protein: CASSPGQVNTEAFF.

The chain carries TRBV7-6 and TRBJ2-5; TRBD1 matches 12 bases. This CDR3 spans 17 amino acids. Trimming removed 5 bases from V and 5 bases from J; junction bases left unmatched: 12. Germline loops: CDR1 SGHVS, CDR2 FNYEAQ. As DNA, the CDR3 is TGTGCCAGCAGCCCATCCGGGACAGGGGGCTTCGGGGAGACCCAGTACTTC. Amino acids: CASSPSGTGGFGETQYF.

This chain links TRBV2 with TRBJ1-3, with a possible D match to TRBD1 (5 bases). Germline CDR1 and CDR2: SNHLY and FYNNEI. Trimming cost V 0 bases and J 4 bases, with 13 bases left between them. The CDR3 extends over 16 amino acids. Written as DNA, the CDR3 is TGTGCCAGCAGTGAAGCGCTTGCAGGGTCGGGAAACACCATATATTTT. Translation: CASSEALAGSGNTIYF.

V is TRBV2 and J is TRBJ2-3, with TRBD2 identical over 11 bases. Germline CDR1 is SNHLY and CDR2 is FYNNEI. Losses at the gene ends were 6 bases for V and 5 bases for J; bases not matched to a gene: 10. The CDR3 is made up of 16 amino acids. CDR3 amino acids: CASRPPLAGGKDTQYF. The CDR3, as DNA: TGTGCCAGCAGACCGCCTTTAGCGGGAGGGAAAGATACGCAGTATTTT.

V and J are TRBV19 and TRBJ1-1; D remains ambiguous. The germline V gene has CDR1 LNHDA and CDR2 SQIVND (reference sequence). The V and J ends lost 6 bases and 4 bases respectively, with 12 bases between them. The CDR3 has 13 residues. CDR3 sequence reads: CASSKSIVTEAFF. DNA of the CDR3: TGTGCCAGTAGCAAGAGCATCGTCACTGAAGCTTTCTTT.

The chain uses TRBV5-1 and TRBJ2-7; 7 bases map to TRBD1. Losses at the gene ends were 4 bases for V and 0 bases for J; bases not matched to a gene: 10. Germline CDR1 reads SGHRS; CDR2 reads YFSETQ. The CDR3 sequence is 16 residues long. CDR3 DNA sequence: TGCGCCAGCAGCCCAGCCCCGGGACAGATCTCCTACGAGCAGTACTTC. It codes for CASSPAPGQISYEQYF.

The chain carries TRBV9 and TRBJ1-2, with TRBD1 matching over 7 bases. V trimming: 3 bases; J trimming: 7 bases; junction bases outside the gene matches: 9. The CDR3 loop spans 14 amino acids. Germline CDR1 is SGDLS and CDR2 is YYNGEE. As DNA, the CDR3 is TGTGCCAGCAGCGACCCGACAGGGAATTTTGGCTACACCTTC. It yields the protein CASSDPTGNFGYTF.

The chain is built from TRBV11-2 and TRBJ2-2, with 9 bases identical to TRBD1. The CDR3 spans 16 residues. V was pared by 5 bases and J by 0 bases, with 4 bases of the junction left unmatched. The germline V gene encodes CDR1 SGHAT and CDR2 FQNNGV. In nucleotides, the CDR3 is TGTGCCAGCAGCATAAGGACAGGGGCGAACACCGGGGAGCTGTTTTTT. The encoded protein is CASSIRTGANTGELFF. Variable domain in full (rest from reference TRBV11-2 and TRBJ2-2): EAGVAQSPRYKIIEKRQSVAFWCNPISGHATLYWYQQILGQGPKLLIQFQNNGVVDDSQLPKDRFSAERLKGVDSTLKIQPAKLEDSAVYLCASSIRTGANTGELFFGEGSRLTVL.

The chain employs TRBV29-1 and TRBJ1-1; D is perhaps TRBD1 (5 bases). The CDR3 totals 17 residues. Trimming pared 2 bases from V and 0 bases from J, leaving 19 bases between. CDR1 and CDR2 (germline): SQVTM, ANQGSEA. The CDR3 loop reads CSVERLKVGDLNTEAFF. Here the CDR3 DNA reads TGCAGCGTTGAAAGGCTCAAGGTAGGGGATCTGAACACTGAAGCTTTCTTT.

This sequence joins TRBV19 and TRBJ2-2; a possible D gene is TRBD1 (7 bases). Germline loops: CDR1 LNHDA, CDR2 SQIVND (reference sequence). The CDR3 loop spans 14 amino acids. The V and J ends lost 6 bases and 4 bases respectively, with 12 bases between them. This CDR3 reads CASRWQGGTGELFF. CDR3 in DNA: TGTGCCAGTAGGTGGCAGGGGGGCACCGGGGAGCTGTTTTTT.

The rearrangement links TRBV7-6 to TRBJ2-1; 11 bases are a match to TRBD2. Germline CDR1 SGHVS, CDR2 FNYEAQ. The V segment lost 4 bases and the J segment 8 bases; nucleotides outside the gene matches: 7. The CDR3 is made up of 15 amino acids. The DNA for the CDR3 is TGTGCCAGCAGCTCCACTAGCGGGAGAAGGGATGAGCAGTTCTTC. This translates into CASSSTSGRRDEQFF.

The genes are TRBV11-2 and TRBJ2-1; 10 bases match TRBD2. Germline CDR1 reads SGHAT; CDR2 reads FQNNGV. The CDR3 loop spans 16 amino acids. After removal of 7 bases from V and 3 bases from J, the junction contained 9 bases not matched to a gene. This CDR3 reads CASTVAGGNVYNEQFF. CDR3 nucleotides: TGTGCCAGCACCGTAGCGGGAGGAAACGTCTACAATGAGCAGTTCTTC.

The V gene is TRBV7-8, the J gene TRBJ2-3; a possible D gene is TRBD2 (5 bases). In germline, CDR1 is SGHVS, CDR2 FQNEAQ. The V and J ends lost 0 bases and 2 bases respectively, with 9 bases between them. The CDR3 consists of 15 residues. The CDR3 region is CASSLARSVTDTQYF. DNA for the CDR3: TGTGCCAGCAGCTTAGCGCGTAGCGTCACAGATACGCAGTATTTT.

The chain links TRBV5-4 to TRBJ2-7, with D hard to call. This CDR3 comprises 15 residues. CDR1 SGHNT and CDR2 YYREEE come from the germline V gene (reference sequence). V was pared by 0 bases and J by 2 bases, with 12 bases between. As DNA, the CDR3 is TGTGCCAGCAGCTTGGGCAGGAATACTCCCTACGAGCAGTACTTC. It encodes CASSLGRNTPYEQYF.

V gene TRBV27 combines with J gene TRBJ1-2, with 8 bases identical to TRBD1. Germline V lookup: CDR1 MNHEY, CDR2 SMNVEV (reference sequence). After removal of 4 bases from V and 4 bases from J, the junction contained 11 bases not matched to a gene. This CDR3 spans 16 amino acids. The DNA for the CDR3 is TGTGCCAGCAGTTCCTGGACAGGGAGGAAGGGCTATGGCTACACCTTC. Protein sequence: CASSSWTGRKGYGYTF.

The chain uses TRBV6-5 and TRBJ1-5, with a tentative D call TRBD1 (5 bases). CDR1 MNHEY and CDR2 SVGAGI come from the germline V gene. V was cut by 8 bases and J by 5 bases, with 13 bases left in between. CDR3 size: 13 residues. The DNA for the CDR3 is TGTGCCAGCCATCCCACGGGGGATCAGCCCCAGCATTTT. Amino acids: CASHPTGDQPQHF.

The J gene is TRBJ2-1, the V gene TRBV6-5; TRBD1 might be the D (10 bases). Trimming stripped 5 bases from V and 9 bases from J, with 20 bases between. Looked up from germline, CDR1 is MNHEY and CDR2 is SVGAGI. The CDR3 sequence is 15 residues long. The CDR3 loop is CASSLGQGTSTEQFF. As DNA, the CDR3 is TGTGCCAGCAGTCTGGGACAGGGGACTAGCACTGAGCAGTTCTTC.

This clone appeared a single time. V gene TRBV21-1 combines with J gene TRBJ2-7; the table's D call, TRBD1, has no DNA check behind it. TRBV21-1 is reported as a pseudogene. The length of the CDR3 is 16 residues. CDR3 DNA: TGTGCCAGCAGCACCCCGGGACAGGGTAAAGACTACGAGCAGTACGTC. Translating it yields CASSTPGQGKDYEQYV.

The chain couples TRBV27 to TRBJ1-2; the D is unclear. V was pared by 4 bases and J by 0 bases, with 12 bases between. Per germline, CDR1 MNHEY and CDR2 SMNVEV (reference sequence). The CDR3 contains 15 residues. CDR3 sequence: CASSSGRLANYGYTF. CDR3 bases: TGTGCCAGCAGTTCAGGTCGTCTCGCTAACTATGGCTACACCTTC.

V and J are TRBV19 and TRBJ1-5; no clear D. This CDR3 has 15 residues. CDR1 is LNHDA and CDR2 is SQIVND in the germline V gene (reference sequence). The V gene lost 5 bases and the J gene lost 2 bases, with 13 bases spanning the gap. The CDR3 DNA is TGTGCCAGTAGTTCGCCGGGAGTGGGCAATCAGCCCCAGCATTTT. Its protein is CASSSPGVGNQPQHF.

The chain carries TRBV11-2 and TRBJ2-1; 9 positions match TRBD2. Per germline, CDR1 SGHAT and CDR2 FQNNGV. CDR3 length: 18 residues. Trimming cost V 5 bases and J 3 bases; bases outside gene matches: 14. The CDR3 protein is CASSLRGSGRPDYNEQFF. CDR3 coding DNA: TGTGCCAGCAGCCTAAGGGGTAGCGGGAGACCCGACTACAATGAGCAGTTCTTC.

The rearrangement joins TRBV5-1 to TRBJ2-5; 11 positions agree with TRBD2. After removal of 3 bases from V and 5 bases from J, the junction contained 6 bases not matched to a gene. The CDR3 spans 15 residues. Looked up from germline, CDR1 is SGHRS and CDR2 is YFSETQ. CDR3 sequence reads: CASSWDPSGGETQYF. The CDR3 region has the DNA TGCGCCAGCAGCTGGGACCCTAGCGGGGGGGAGACCCAGTACTTC.